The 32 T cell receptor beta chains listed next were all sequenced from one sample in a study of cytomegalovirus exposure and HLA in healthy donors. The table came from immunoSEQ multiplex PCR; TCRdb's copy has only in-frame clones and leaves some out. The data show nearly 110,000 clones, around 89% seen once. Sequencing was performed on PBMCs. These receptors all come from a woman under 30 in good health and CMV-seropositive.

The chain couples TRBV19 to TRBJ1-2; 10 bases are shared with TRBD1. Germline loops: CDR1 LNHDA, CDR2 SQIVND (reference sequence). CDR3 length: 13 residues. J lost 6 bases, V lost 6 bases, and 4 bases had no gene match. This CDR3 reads CASSRQGANGYTF. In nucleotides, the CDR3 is TGTGCCAGTAGCCGACAGGGGGCAAATGGCTACACCTTC.

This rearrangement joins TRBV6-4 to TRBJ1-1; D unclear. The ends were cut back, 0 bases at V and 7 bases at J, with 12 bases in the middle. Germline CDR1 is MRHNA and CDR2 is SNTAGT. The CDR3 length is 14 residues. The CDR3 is CASSDSGSGGEAFF. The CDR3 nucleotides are TGTGCCAGCAGTGACTCTGGGAGCGGCGGTGAAGCTTTCTTT.

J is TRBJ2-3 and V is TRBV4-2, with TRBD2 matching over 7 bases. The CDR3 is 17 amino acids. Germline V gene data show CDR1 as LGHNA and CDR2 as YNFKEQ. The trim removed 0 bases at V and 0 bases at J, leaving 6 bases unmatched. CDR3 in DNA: TGTGCCAGCAGCCAAGAAGGAGCGGGGACTAGCACAGATACGCAGTATTTT. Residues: CASSQEGAGTSTDTQYF.

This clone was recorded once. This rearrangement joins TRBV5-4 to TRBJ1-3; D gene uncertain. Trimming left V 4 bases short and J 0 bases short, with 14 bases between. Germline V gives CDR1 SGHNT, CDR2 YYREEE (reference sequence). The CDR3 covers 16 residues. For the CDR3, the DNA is TGTGCCAGCAGCCTGGTCCCCGGGAGCTCTGGAAACACCATATATTTT. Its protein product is CASSLVPGSSGNTIYF.

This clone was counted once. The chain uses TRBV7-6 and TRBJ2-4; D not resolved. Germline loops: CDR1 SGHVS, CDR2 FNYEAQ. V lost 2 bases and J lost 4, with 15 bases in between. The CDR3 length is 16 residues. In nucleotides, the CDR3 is TGTGCCAGCAGCTTACTCCCCCGGCGGCTTAAAAACATTCAGTACTTC. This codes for CASSLLPRRLKNIQYF.

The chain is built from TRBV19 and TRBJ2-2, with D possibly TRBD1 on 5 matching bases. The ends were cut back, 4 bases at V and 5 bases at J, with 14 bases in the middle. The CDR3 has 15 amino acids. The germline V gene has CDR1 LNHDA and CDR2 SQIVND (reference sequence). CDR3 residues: CASSRAGWGTGELFF. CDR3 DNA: TGTGCCAGTAGTAGGGCAGGGTGGGGTACCGGGGAGCTGTTTTTT.

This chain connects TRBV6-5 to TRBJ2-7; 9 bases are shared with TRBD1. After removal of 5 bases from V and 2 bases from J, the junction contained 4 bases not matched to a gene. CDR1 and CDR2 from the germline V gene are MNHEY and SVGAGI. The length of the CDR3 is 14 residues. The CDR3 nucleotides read TGTGCCAGCAGTGCCGGGACAGGGACCTACGAGCAGTACGTC. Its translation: CASSAGTGTYEQYV.

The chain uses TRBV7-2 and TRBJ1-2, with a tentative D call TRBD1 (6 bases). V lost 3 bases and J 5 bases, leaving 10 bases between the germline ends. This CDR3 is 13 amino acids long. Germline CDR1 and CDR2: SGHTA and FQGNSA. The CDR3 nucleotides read TGTGCCAGCAGCTTGGACAGTCCATATGGCTACACCTTC. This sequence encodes CASSLDSPYGYTF.

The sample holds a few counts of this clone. Here the CDR3 reads CASSLGTPNTEAFF. CDR3 DNA: TGTGCCAGCAGCCTCGGGACACCGAACACTGAAGCTTTCTTT. This chain connects TRBV14 to TRBJ1-1; TRBD1 might be the D (6 bases). Trimming pared 4 bases from V and 1 base from J, leaving 10 bases between. Germline values: CDR1 SGHDN, CDR2 FVKESK. The CDR3 extends over 14 amino acids.

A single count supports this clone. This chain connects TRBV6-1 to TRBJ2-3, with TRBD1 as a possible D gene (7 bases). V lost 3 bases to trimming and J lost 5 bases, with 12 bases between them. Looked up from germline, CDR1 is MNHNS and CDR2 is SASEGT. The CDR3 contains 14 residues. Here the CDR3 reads CASSETGRKDTQYF. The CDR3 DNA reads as TGTGCCAGCAGTGAGACAGGGAGGAAAGATACGCAGTATTTT.

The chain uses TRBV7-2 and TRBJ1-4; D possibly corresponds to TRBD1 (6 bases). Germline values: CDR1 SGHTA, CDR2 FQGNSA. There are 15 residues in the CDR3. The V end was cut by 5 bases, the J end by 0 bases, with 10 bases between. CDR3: CASSHSGATNEKLFF. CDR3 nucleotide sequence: TGTGCCAGCAGCCACTCAGGGGCAACTAATGAAAAACTGTTTTTT.

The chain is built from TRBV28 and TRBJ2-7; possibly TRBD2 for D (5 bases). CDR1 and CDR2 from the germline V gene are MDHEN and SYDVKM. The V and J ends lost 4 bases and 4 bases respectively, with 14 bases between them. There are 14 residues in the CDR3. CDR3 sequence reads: CASSSSSPRYEQYF. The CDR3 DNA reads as TGTGCCAGCAGTTCTAGCAGCCCAAGGTACGAGCAGTACTTC.

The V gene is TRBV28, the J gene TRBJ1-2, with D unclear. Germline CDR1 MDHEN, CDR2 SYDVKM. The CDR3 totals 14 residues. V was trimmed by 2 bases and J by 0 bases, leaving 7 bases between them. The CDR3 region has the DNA TGTGCCAGCAGTTTAAAGACACCTAACTATGGCTACACCTTC. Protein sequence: CASSLKTPNYGYTF.

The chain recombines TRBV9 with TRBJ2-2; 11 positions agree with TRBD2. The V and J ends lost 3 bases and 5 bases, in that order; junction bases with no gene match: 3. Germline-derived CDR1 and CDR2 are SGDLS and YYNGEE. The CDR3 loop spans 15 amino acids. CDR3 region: CASSELAGGTGELFF. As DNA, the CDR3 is TGTGCCAGCAGCGAGCTAGCGGGGGGAACCGGGGAGCTGTTTTTT.

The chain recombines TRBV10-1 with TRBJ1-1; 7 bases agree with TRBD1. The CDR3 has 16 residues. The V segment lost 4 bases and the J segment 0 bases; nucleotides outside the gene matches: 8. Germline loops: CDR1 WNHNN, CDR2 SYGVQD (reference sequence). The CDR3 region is CASSVGQGGMNTEAFF. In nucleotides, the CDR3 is TGCGCCAGCAGTGTGGGGCAGGGGGGTATGAACACTGAAGCTTTCTTT.

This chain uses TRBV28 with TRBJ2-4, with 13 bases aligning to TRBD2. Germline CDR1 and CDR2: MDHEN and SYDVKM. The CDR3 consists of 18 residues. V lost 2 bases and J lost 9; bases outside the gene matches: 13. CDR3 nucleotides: TGTGCCAGCAGTTTACACGGACTAGCGGGGGCTCTAGGCACCATTCAGTACTTC. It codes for CASSLHGLAGALGTIQYF.

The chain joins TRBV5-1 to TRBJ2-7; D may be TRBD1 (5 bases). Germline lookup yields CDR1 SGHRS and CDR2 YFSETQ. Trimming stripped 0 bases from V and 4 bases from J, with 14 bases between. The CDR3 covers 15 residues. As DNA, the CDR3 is TGCGCCAGCAGCTTGGTTCAGGGTGGGCCTTACGAGCAGTACTTC. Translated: CASSLVQGGPYEQYF.

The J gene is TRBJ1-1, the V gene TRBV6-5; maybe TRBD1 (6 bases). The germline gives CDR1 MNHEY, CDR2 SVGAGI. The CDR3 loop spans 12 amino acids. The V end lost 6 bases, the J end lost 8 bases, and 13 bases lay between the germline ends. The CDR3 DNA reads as TGTGCCAGCAGACCACAGGGTACCGAAGCTTTCTTT. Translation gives CASRPQGTEAFF.

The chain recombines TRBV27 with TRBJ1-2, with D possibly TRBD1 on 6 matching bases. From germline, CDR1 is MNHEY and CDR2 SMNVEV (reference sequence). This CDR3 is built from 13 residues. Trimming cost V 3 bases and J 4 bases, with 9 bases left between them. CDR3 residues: CASSFGRGYGYTF. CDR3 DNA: TGTGCCAGCAGTTTCGGCAGGGGCTATGGCTACACCTTC.

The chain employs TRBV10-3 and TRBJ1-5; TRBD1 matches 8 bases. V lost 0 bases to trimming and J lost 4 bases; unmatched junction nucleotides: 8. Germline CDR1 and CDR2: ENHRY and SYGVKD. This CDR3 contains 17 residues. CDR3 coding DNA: TGTGCCATCAGTGAGTCCCAGGGGGCCGTCACGAATCAGCCCCAGCATTTT. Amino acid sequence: CAISESQGAVTNQPQHF.

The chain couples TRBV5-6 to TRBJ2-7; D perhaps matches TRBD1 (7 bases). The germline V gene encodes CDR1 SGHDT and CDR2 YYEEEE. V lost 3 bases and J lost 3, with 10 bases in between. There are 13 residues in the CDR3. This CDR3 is CASSYQGGYEQYV. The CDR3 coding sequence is TGTGCCAGCAGCTACCAGGGGGGCTACGAGCAGTACGTC.

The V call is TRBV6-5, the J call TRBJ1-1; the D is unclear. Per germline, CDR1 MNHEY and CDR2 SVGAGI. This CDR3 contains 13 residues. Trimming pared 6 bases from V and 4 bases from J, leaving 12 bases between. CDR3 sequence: CASRGPGGTEAFF. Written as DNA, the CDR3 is TGTGCCAGCAGAGGTCCGGGAGGCACTGAAGCTTTCTTT.

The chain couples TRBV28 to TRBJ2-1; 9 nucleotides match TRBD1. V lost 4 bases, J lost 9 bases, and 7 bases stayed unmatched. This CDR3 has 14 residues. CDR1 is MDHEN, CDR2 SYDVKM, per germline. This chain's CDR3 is CASSYSGTGSEQFF. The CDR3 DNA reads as TGTGCCAGCAGTTACTCCGGGACAGGGAGTGAGCAGTTCTTC.

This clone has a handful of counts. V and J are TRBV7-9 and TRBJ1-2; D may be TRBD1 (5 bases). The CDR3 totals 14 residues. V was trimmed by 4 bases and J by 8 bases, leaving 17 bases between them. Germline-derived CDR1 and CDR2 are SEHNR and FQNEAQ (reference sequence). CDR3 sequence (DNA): TGTGCCAGCAGCTCTGAGCCGGGGGGAAGCGGCTACACCTTC. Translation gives CASSSEPGGSGYTF. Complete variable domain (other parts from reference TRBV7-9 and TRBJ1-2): DTGVSQNPRHKITKRGQNVTFRCDPISEHNRLYWYRQTLGQGPEFLTYFQNEAQLEKSRLLSDRFSAERPKGSFSTLEIQRTEQGDSAMYLCASSSEPGGSGYTFGSGTRLTVV.

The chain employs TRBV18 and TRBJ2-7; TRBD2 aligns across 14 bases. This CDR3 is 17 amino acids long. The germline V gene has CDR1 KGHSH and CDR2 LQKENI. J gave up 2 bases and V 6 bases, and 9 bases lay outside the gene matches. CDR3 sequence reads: CASSPGTSGGRTYEQYF. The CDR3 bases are TGTGCCAGCTCGCCCGGGACTAGCGGGGGAAGAACCTACGAGCAGTACTTC.

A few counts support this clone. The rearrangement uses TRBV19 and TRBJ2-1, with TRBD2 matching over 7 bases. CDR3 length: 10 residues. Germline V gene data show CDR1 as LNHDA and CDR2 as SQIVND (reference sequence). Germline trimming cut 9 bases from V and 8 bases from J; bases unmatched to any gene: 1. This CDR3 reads CASGRHEQFF. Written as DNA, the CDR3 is TGTGCCAGCGGGAGGCATGAGCAGTTCTTC.

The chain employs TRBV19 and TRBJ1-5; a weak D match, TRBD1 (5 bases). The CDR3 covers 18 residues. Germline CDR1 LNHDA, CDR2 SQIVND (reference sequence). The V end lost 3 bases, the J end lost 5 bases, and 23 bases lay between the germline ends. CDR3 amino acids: CASSILGAGSGKYQPQHF. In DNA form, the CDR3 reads TGTGCCAGTAGTATTCTAGGGGCAGGGAGCGGGAAGTATCAGCCCCAGCATTTT.

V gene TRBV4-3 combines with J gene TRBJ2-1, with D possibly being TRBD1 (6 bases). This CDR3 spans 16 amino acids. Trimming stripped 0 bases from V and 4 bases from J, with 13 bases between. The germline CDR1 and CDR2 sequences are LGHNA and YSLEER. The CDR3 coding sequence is TGCGCCAGCAGCCAAGAGGCCAGGGGTGATTACAATGAGCAGTTCTTC. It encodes CASSQEARGDYNEQFF.

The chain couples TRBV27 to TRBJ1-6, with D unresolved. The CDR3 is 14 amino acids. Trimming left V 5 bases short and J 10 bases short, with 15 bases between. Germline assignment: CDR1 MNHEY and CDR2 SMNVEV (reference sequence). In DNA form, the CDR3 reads TGTGCCAGCAGTCCTCTTGGTGTGAGGTCACCCCTCCACTTT. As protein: CASSPLGVRSPLHF.

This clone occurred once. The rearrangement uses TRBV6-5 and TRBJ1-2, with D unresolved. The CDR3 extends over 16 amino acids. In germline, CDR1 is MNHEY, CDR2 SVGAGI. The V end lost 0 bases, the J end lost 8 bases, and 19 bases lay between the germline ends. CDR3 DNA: TGTGCCAGCAGTTACTCAGCCGAGGCAAGAGTGTTAGGCTACACCTTC. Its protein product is CASSYSAEARVLGYTF.

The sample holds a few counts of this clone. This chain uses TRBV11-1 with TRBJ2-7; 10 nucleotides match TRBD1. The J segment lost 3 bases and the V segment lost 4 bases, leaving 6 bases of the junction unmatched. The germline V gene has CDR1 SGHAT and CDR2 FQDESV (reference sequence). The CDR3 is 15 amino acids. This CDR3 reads CASSYRDRGIYEQYF. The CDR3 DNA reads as TGTGCCAGCAGCTACCGGGACAGGGGAATCTACGAGCAGTACTTC. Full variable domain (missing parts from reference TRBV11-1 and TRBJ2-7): EAEVAQSPRYKITEKSQAVAFWCDPISGHATLYWYRQILGQGPELLVQFQDESVVDDSQLPKDRFSAERLKGVDSTLKIQPAELGDSAMYLCASSYRDRGIYEQYFGPGTRLTVT.

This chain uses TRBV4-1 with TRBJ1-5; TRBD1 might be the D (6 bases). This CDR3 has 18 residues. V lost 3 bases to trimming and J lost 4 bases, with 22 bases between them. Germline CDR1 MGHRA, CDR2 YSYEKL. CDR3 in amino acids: CASSHPRPGGPPNQPQHF. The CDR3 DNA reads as TGCGCCAGCAGCCATCCCCGTCCGGGGGGCCCTCCGAATCAGCCCCAGCATTTT.